These 7 T cell receptor beta chains share one sample of origin, sequenced in a study of PD-1 blockade in classical Hodgkin lymphoma. After autologous stem cell transplantation all patients relapsed, and prior brentuximab vedotin exposure differed between cohorts. Sequencing was performed with immunoSEQ multiplex PCR; in TCRdb, only in-frame clones are kept and a portion is missing. The table lists 20,000 to 30,000 clones, 81% of them singletons. The specimen was peripheral blood mononuclear cells (PBMCs), collected before the second cycle of nivolumab. The receptors stem from a human donor with classical Hodgkin lymphoma.

The rearrangement uses TRBV30 and TRBJ1-2; 8 bases map to TRBD1. The ends lost 5 bases at V and 5 bases at J; junction bases unmatched: 10. CDR1 is GTSNPN, CDR2 SVGIG, per germline (reference sequence). The CDR3 is 14 amino acids. CDR3 coding DNA: TGTGCCTGGCTTAGAGTCAGGGGGCTGTATGGCTACACCTTC. This sequence encodes CAWLRVRGLYGYTF.

The V call is TRBV9, the J call TRBJ2-3; 10 positions agree with TRBD2. From germline, CDR1 is SGDLS and CDR2 YYNGEE. The trim removed 0 bases at V and 6 bases at J, leaving 7 bases unmatched. This CDR3 is 16 amino acids long. CDR3 nucleotides: TGTGCCAGCAGCGTAGCGAGCGGGGGGGCCTGGGATACGCAGTATTTT. Protein sequence: CASSVASGGAWDTQYF.

This chain links TRBV11-2 with TRBJ2-7; 9 bases are a match to TRBD2. V lost 1 base, J lost 3 bases, and 4 bases stayed unmatched. This CDR3 comprises 15 residues. Germline assignment: CDR1 SGHAT and CDR2 FQNNGV. This CDR3 reads CASSLVAGEYYEQYF. The CDR3 region has the DNA TGTGCCAGCAGCTTAGTAGCGGGAGAATACTACGAGCAGTACTTC.

DNA of the CDR3: TGTGCCAGCAGCTTAGCAGGGACTAGCGGACTCTACGAGCAGTACTTC. It codes for CASSLAGTSGLYEQYF. The chain carries TRBV7-8 and TRBJ2-7; 11 nucleotides agree with TRBD2. The CDR3 extends over 16 amino acids. In germline, CDR1 is SGHVS, CDR2 FQNEAQ. V was clipped by 0 bases and J by 3 bases; unmatched bases: 4.

The chain links TRBV5-5 to TRBJ2-7; D may be TRBD1 (5 bases). V dropped 0 bases and J dropped 3 bases, with 13 bases sitting between them. The germline V gene encodes CDR1 SGHKS and CDR2 YYEKEE (reference sequence). The CDR3 contains 15 residues. For the CDR3, the DNA is TGTGCCAGCAGCTTGGAGCCAGGGTGGAACTACGAGCAGTACTTC. This sequence encodes CASSLEPGWNYEQYF.

The gene calls are TRBV4-1 and TRBJ2-7; D unresolved. This CDR3 is built from 15 residues. Germline V CDR1 and CDR2: MGHRA, YSYEKL. Trimming took 0 bases from V and 7 from J, leaving 16 bases between them. CDR3 amino acids: CASSQEGLSLGEQYF. For the CDR3, the DNA is TGCGCCAGCAGCCAAGAAGGGCTAAGTCTGGGGGAGCAGTACTTC.

The gene calls are TRBV11-3 and TRBJ1-2; D unclear. The germline V gene has CDR1 SGHNT and CDR2 YENEEA. The CDR3 is made up of 16 amino acids. The V and J ends lost 0 bases and 14 bases respectively, with 25 bases between them. The CDR3 here is CASSLEGQARQGFRTF. In DNA form, the CDR3 reads TGTGCCAGCAGCTTAGAGGGCCAAGCACGTCAAGGGTTTAGGACCTTC.